The entry below gives a single T cell receptor beta chain sequence along with its context. Its target antigen remains unknown. Base qualities are not provided; no much larger clone lies one nucleotide away. The source of the sample is a study of blood T cell repertoires in COVID-19 (dated by TCRdb to 2020 to 2022). Context from the whole study: Samples covering the acute and convalescent phases of COVID-19 were provided by collaborators in the United States, Italy and Spain. Deeply sampled blood TCRbeta repertoires from subjects exposed to, actively infected with, or recovered from COVID-19 were included in the dataset. A freely available public database, intended as a resource for researchers studying the immune response to SARS-CoV-2, is where the repertoires were released. Samples came from the ongoing ImmuneRACE study (first 160 participants) plus 1,254 subjects from 6 global collaborators. A de-identified subject ID, COVID-19 status, age in years and sex were almost always included in the sample metadata. HLA class I and class II types, where available, came from metadata supplied by the sample provider rather than from assay-based typing. The prospective study material was composed of cDNA or gDNA derived from T cells, B-cell-depleted T cells, or PBMCs. The paper's findings and limits, for the study overall: Clinical and demographic metadata were provided uncurated, with the amount varying by source and participant.

TCRbeta CDR3 regions were amplified from genomic DNA using the immunoSEQ Assay, a bias-controlled multiplex PCR. The paper's data handling went like this. The number of nucleated cells in each sample was estimated from the amplification of reference gene primers within the assay. To quantify the absolute abundance of each unique TCRbeta CDR3 rearrangement, sequence reads were collapsed and filtered. For each sample, productive Simpson clonality was calculated as the square root of Simpson's diversity index over productive rearrangements. Here the immuneACCESS table is served through TCRdb, limited to in-frame sequences with V and J called. Missing clones are a known gap in these copies; in checked studies unresolved V genes cover under half, and the rest lacks a known reason. That table is the source of V, J and clone size, and D and trimming were worked out from the DNA. The sample includes around 250,000 clones, with about 87% observed a single time. The leading ten clones occupy roughly 3% of the sample.

CDR1 and CDR2 are read off the germline V gene as MDHEN and SYDVKM. V and J are truncated by 6 bases and 9 bases respectively, leaving an intervening sequence of 21 bases. The CDR3 has 16 amino acids, counting the end cysteine and phenylalanine. Only the CDR3 DNA is retained, 48 bases long and in frame from the first base. Participants in the prospective study were aged roughly 18 to 100 years, lived in approximately 26 United States geographic areas, and enrolled through a virtual design. In the prospective study, participants were assigned to cohorts based on the clinical history participants reported in a screening survey and a study questionnaire. Exposed participants were defined as having been in contact with someone with a PCR-confirmed or clinician-diagnosed COVID-19 case within 2 weeks of study entry. Each participant in the prospective study had whole blood, serum and a nasopharyngeal or oropharyngeal swab collected by mobile phlebotomists. Additional blood draws and questionnaires over an approximately two-month period could optionally be provided by prospective study participants. Before DNA extraction, blood samples from the prospective study were shipped at room temperature or frozen.

The sequence derives from a woman aged 40 to 50 who had been exposed to COVID-19. The sequencing input was PBMCs or T cells enriched from blood (not recorded which). The chain was built from TRBV28 and TRBJ1-6; the D gene is possibly TRBD1, with 5 bases matching. At the DNA level, the sequence is TGTGCCAGCAGCACCCCCTCCGCAGGGAAGGGTTCACCCCTCCACTTT. Translated, this gives CASSTPSAGKGSPLHF. With the rest looked up from the reference TRBV28 and TRBJ1-6 genes rather than sequenced, the full variable domain is DVKVTQSSRYLVKRTGEKVFLECVQDMDHENMFWYRQDPGLGLRLIYFSYDVKMKEKGDIPEGYSVSREKKERFSLILESASTNQTSMYLCASSTPSAGKGSPLHFGNGTRLTVT.